These 27 T cell receptor beta chains were all obtained from the same sample, sequenced in a study of PD-1 blockade in classical Hodgkin lymphoma. Every patient experienced relapse after autologous stem cell transplantation, and brentuximab vedotin exposure varied. With magnetic negative selection, CD4+ T cells were purified from PBMCs that had been thawed. Assay: immunoSEQ multiplex PCR; the TCRdb copy retains only in-frame clones and omits some. The data show more than 7,500 clones, about 80% seen once. Sequencing was performed on CD4+ T cells from blood, taken at baseline. All receptors come from a human donor with classical Hodgkin lymphoma.

The V call is TRBV6-1, the J call TRBJ1-2; TRBD1 aligns across 7 bases. CDR1 and CDR2 (germline): MNHNS, SASEGT. The junction had 5 bases not matched to a gene; V was cut back by 4 bases and J by 0 bases. The CDR3 covers 15 residues. The chain's CDR3 is CASSVAGTANYGYTF. The CDR3 DNA is TGTGCCAGCAGTGTAGCTGGGACAGCTAACTATGGCTACACCTTC.

The chain is built from TRBV19 and TRBJ2-5; 8 bases line up with TRBD1. The J segment lost 5 bases and the V segment lost 0 bases, leaving 5 bases of the junction unmatched. Per germline, CDR1 LNHDA and CDR2 SQIVND (reference sequence). The CDR3 totals 15 residues. CDR3 in amino acids: CASSIDQGAGETQYF. CDR3 coding DNA: TGTGCCAGTAGTATAGATCAGGGGGCAGGGGAGACCCAGTACTTC.

This clone has only one observation. The chain links TRBV7-9 to TRBJ2-7; D remains ambiguous. The V gene lost 2 bases and the J gene lost 6 bases, with 5 bases spanning the gap. This CDR3 comprises 11 residues. The germline V gene has CDR1 SEHNR and CDR2 FQNEAQ (reference sequence). CDR3 DNA: TGTGCCAGCAGCTTACGTTCCGAGCAGTACTTC. Protein: CASSLRSEQYF.

Note on this clone: Different DNA sequences within this sample yield the same CDR3. In DNA, the CDR3 is TGCGCCAGCAGAGGGACAGAATACAATGAGCAGTTCTTC. Translation: CASRGTEYNEQFF. V gene TRBV5-1 combines with J gene TRBJ2-1; 7 bases match TRBD1. CDR3 length equals 13 residues. Germline trimming cut 5 bases from V and 4 bases from J; bases unmatched to any gene: 3. CDR1 and CDR2 (germline): SGHRS, YFSETQ.

The table lists this clone with a count of one. The chain carries TRBV28 and TRBJ2-1, with 12 bases that match TRBD1. CDR3 size: 15 residues. J gave up 12 bases and V 6 bases, and 12 bases lay outside the gene matches. Germline CDR1 MDHEN, CDR2 SYDVKM. For the CDR3, the DNA is TGTGCCAGCAGCCGAACCGGGACAGGGGGCATTGGGCAGTTCTTC. Translation: CASSRTGTGGIGQFF. Based on the CDR3 plus reference TRBV28 and TRBJ2-1, the full variable domain is DVKVTQSSRYLVKRTGEKVFLECVQDMDHENMFWYRQDPGLGLRLIYFSYDVKMKEKGDIPEGYSVSREKKERFSLILESASTNQTSMYLCASSRTGTGGIGQFFGPGTRLTVL.

The genes are TRBV28 and TRBJ2-2; no firm D call. The CDR3 runs to 11 residues. V shed 6 bases and J shed 8 bases, with 7 bases lying between them. The V gene's germline CDR1 is MDHEN and CDR2 SYDVKM. CDR3 in amino acids: CASRFRGELFF. The CDR3 DNA reads as TGTGCCAGCAGATTCCGAGGGGAGCTGTTTTTT.

This rearrangement joins TRBV28 to TRBJ1-1; D remains unclear. Trimming left V 4 bases short and J 6 bases short, with 12 bases between. Germline assignment: CDR1 MDHEN and CDR2 SYDVKM. CDR3 length equals 13 residues. CDR3 residues: CASSSRDLAEAFF. The CDR3, as DNA: TGTGCCAGCAGTTCGCGAGACCTAGCTGAAGCTTTCTTT.

The chain employs TRBV5-8 and TRBJ1-2; a possible D gene is TRBD1 (5 bases). CDR3 length: 16 residues. The V and J ends lost 0 bases and 5 bases respectively, with 17 bases between them. Germline-derived CDR1 and CDR2 are SGHTS and YDEGEE. This chain's CDR3 is CASSLAVGRAVYGYTF. The CDR3 nucleotides are TGTGCCAGCAGCTTGGCGGTGGGGCGGGCAGTGTATGGCTACACCTTC.

This clone occurred a few times. This rearrangement joins TRBV25-1 to TRBJ1-6; 9 nucleotides align to TRBD1. CDR1 and CDR2 from the germline V gene are MGHDK and SYGVNS. The V segment lost 5 bases and the J segment 8 bases; nucleotides outside the gene matches: 4. The CDR3 consists of 14 residues. Here the CDR3 reads CASSPTGGDSPLHF. The CDR3 bases are TGTGCCAGCAGTCCGACAGGGGGGGATTCACCCCTCCACTTT. Filled out from reference TRBV25-1 and TRBJ1-6, the complete variable domain reads EADIYQTPRYLVIGTGKKITLECSQTMGHDKMYWYQQDPGMELHLIHYSYGVNSTEKGDLSSESTVSRIRTEHFPLTLESARPSHTSQYLCASSPTGGDSPLHFGNGTRLTVT.

This chain uses TRBV19 with TRBJ1-3; D is undetermined. The V and J ends lost 5 bases and 0 bases respectively, with 11 bases between them. Looked up from germline, CDR1 is LNHDA and CDR2 is SQIVND (reference sequence). The CDR3 loop spans 15 amino acids. The CDR3 spells CASSLQDFSGNTIYF. The CDR3 nucleotides read TGTGCCAGTAGTCTCCAGGATTTCTCTGGAAACACCATATATTTT. Drawing the rest from reference TRBV19 and TRBJ1-3, the complete variable domain is DGGITQSPKYLFRKEGQNVTLSCEQNLNHDAMYWYRQDPGQGLRLIYYSQIVNDFQKGDIAEGYSVSREKKESFPLTVTSAQKNPTAFYLCASSLQDFSGNTIYFGEGSWLTVV.

A few counts support this clone. V is TRBV2 and J is TRBJ1-5; possibly TRBD1 for D (5 bases). V shed 4 bases and J shed 4 bases, with 8 bases lying between them. CDR1 and CDR2 (germline): SNHLY, FYNNEI. The CDR3 totals 13 residues. The CDR3 spells CASSGQSNQPQHF. DNA for the CDR3: TGTGCCAGCAGTGGACAGTCGAATCAGCCCCAGCATTTT. Full variable domain (missing parts from reference TRBV2 and TRBJ1-5): EPEVTQTPSHQVTQMGQEVILRCVPISNHLYFYWYRQILGQKVEFLVSFYNNEISEKSEIFDDQFSVERPDGSNFTLKIRSTKLEDSAMYFCASSGQSNQPQHFGDGTRLSIL.

The rearrangement uses TRBV6-5 and TRBJ1-3; 7 bases map to TRBD1. Germline values: CDR1 MNHEY, CDR2 SVGAGI. V was pared by 2 bases and J by 4 bases, with 5 bases of the junction left unmatched. The CDR3 contains 15 residues. The CDR3 DNA reads TGTGCCAGCAGTTACGACAGGGCTACAGGAAACACCATATATTTT. This codes for CASSYDRATGNTIYF.

V and J are TRBV7-3 and TRBJ2-7, with TRBD1 matching over 9 bases. The CDR3 has 15 residues. Germline V lookup: CDR1 SGHTA, CDR2 FQGTGA. The junction had 7 bases not matched to a gene; V was cut back by 5 bases and J by 2 bases. CDR3 region: CASSIQGAPPYEQYF. The CDR3 DNA reads as TGTGCCAGCAGCATACAGGGGGCTCCCCCCTACGAGCAGTACTTC.

The chain employs TRBV5-4 and TRBJ2-5; no clear D gene. This CDR3 is built from 14 residues. Germline V gene sequence: CDR1 SGHNT, CDR2 YYREEE (reference sequence). The germline V and J ends were trimmed by 4 bases and 4 bases, with 14 bases remaining between them. Here the CDR3 reads CASSLKGGPETQYF. CDR3 in DNA: TGTGCCAGCAGCCTTAAGGGTGGGCCAGAGACCCAGTACTTC. The whole variable domain, remainder taken from reference TRBV5-4 and TRBJ2-5, is ETGVTQSPTHLIKTRGQQVTLRCSSQSGHNTVSWYQQALGQGPQFIFQYYREEENGRGNFPPRFSGLQFPNYSSELNVNALELDDSALYLCASSLKGGPETQYFGPGTRLLVL.

This clone appeared once. CDR3 sequence reads: CASSPGQGVGYTF. Here the CDR3 DNA reads TGTGCCAGCAGCCCTGGACAGGGAGTCGGCTACACCTTC. This sequence joins TRBV9 and TRBJ1-2, with TRBD1 matching over 8 bases. CDR1 SGDLS and CDR2 YYNGEE come from the germline V gene. This CDR3 contains 13 residues. V lost 4 bases to trimming and J lost 8 bases; unmatched junction nucleotides: 7.

This clone showed up just a few times. V usage is TRBV4-1 and J usage is TRBJ2-2; 12 nucleotides agree with TRBD2. In germline, CDR1 is MGHRA, CDR2 YSYEKL. CDR3 length equals 19 residues. V gave up 6 bases and J gave up 4 bases; unmatched junction bases: 15. The CDR3 DNA follows: TGCGCCAGCAGTCGAAGATTGCTAGCGGGAGGGCAGCGCACCGGGGAGCTGTTTTTT. It specifies CASSRRLLAGGQRTGELFF.

The J gene is TRBJ2-7, the V gene TRBV28; D is uncertain. CDR1 is MDHEN and CDR2 is SYDVKM in the germline V gene. The length of the CDR3 is 13 residues. The germline V and J ends were trimmed by 5 bases and 0 bases, with 8 bases remaining between them. CDR3 nucleotide sequence: TGTGCCAGCAGTCCGTGGAGCTCCTACGAGCAGTACTTC. It yields the protein CASSPWSSYEQYF.

The rearrangement uses TRBV27 and TRBJ2-5, with 10 positions matching TRBD2. This CDR3 is built from 14 residues. V trimming: 2 bases; J trimming: 4 bases; junction bases outside the gene matches: 1. Germline CDR1 MNHEY, CDR2 SMNVEV (reference sequence). The CDR3, as DNA: TGTGCCAGCAGTTTACGACTAGCGGGAGAGACCCAGTACTTC. Its translation is CASSLRLAGETQYF.

V gene TRBV5-4 combines with J gene TRBJ2-1; D gene unclear. The CDR3 totals 14 residues. Germline CDR1 reads SGHNT; CDR2 reads YYREEE (reference sequence). V dropped 0 bases and J dropped 0 bases, with 4 bases sitting between them. CDR3 residues: CASSLVGSYNEQFF. Written as DNA, the CDR3 is TGTGCCAGCAGCTTGGTCGGCTCCTACAATGAGCAGTTCTTC. Based on the CDR3 plus reference TRBV5-4 and TRBJ2-1, the full variable domain is ETGVTQSPTHLIKTRGQQVTLRCSSQSGHNTVSWYQQALGQGPQFIFQYYREEENGRGNFPPRFSGLQFPNYSSELNVNALELDDSALYLCASSLVGSYNEQFFGPGTRLTVL.

This rearrangement joins TRBV6-1 to TRBJ2-2; TRBD1 agrees at 7 bases. The length of the CDR3 is 15 residues. With V trimmed by 8 bases and J by 2 bases, 8 bases remained unmatched. CDR1 is MNHNS, CDR2 SASEGT, per germline. In DNA, the CDR3 is TGTGCCAGCTGGAGGACAGGTTCTAACACCGGGGAGCTGTTTTTT. It encodes CASWRTGSNTGELFF.

This chain joins TRBV5-4 and TRBJ2-3, with D possibly TRBD2 on 6 matching bases. This CDR3 is 13 amino acids long. Germline assignment: CDR1 SGHNT and CDR2 YYREEE (reference sequence). V lost 8 bases to trimming and J lost 3 bases, with 13 bases between them. The CDR3 spells CASGRELTDTQYF. CDR3 in DNA: TGTGCCAGTGGTCGGGAGCTGACAGATACGCAGTATTTT.

The chain employs TRBV7-3 and TRBJ2-5; 8 bases align to TRBD2. The J call may not be correct, given that the DNA end is closer to TRBJ2-7. The CDR3 contains 16 residues. In germline, CDR1 is SGHTA, CDR2 FQGTGA. The CDR3 bases are TGTGCCAGCAGCCCCCCCGGGGGGGACCACCCCTACGAGCAGTACTTC. As protein: CASSPPGGDHPYEQYF.

This chain connects TRBV15 to TRBJ2-7; D is unresolved. The germline CDR1 and CDR2 sequences are LNHNV and YYDKDF (reference sequence). This CDR3 comprises 14 residues. The V and J ends lost 1 base and 2 bases respectively, with 9 bases between them. The CDR3 DNA is TGTGCCACCAGCAGAGGTGGGGTCACCTACGAGCAGTACTTC. Residues: CATSRGGVTYEQYF.

This clone occurred a few times. This sequence joins TRBV7-8 and TRBJ2-7; the match to TRBD2 covers 7 bases. V gave up 4 bases and J gave up 0 bases; unmatched junction bases: 6. CDR1 and CDR2 (germline): SGHVS, FQNEAQ. CDR3 length equals 15 residues. Here the CDR3 reads CASSSTSVSSYEQYF. The DNA for the CDR3 is TGTGCCAGCAGCTCAACTAGCGTAAGCTCCTACGAGCAGTACTTC.

The gene calls are TRBV6-6 and TRBJ2-7; D is uncertain. Trimming stripped 7 bases from V and 0 bases from J, with 7 bases between. CDR3 length: 12 amino acids. CDR1 is MNHNY, CDR2 SVGAGI, per germline (reference sequence). The CDR3: CASTTHSYEQYF. The CDR3, as DNA: TGTGCCAGCACGACCCACTCCTACGAGCAGTACTTC.

This clone was found once. The V and J genes are TRBV5-4 and TRBJ1-2; unclear D gene. The CDR3 sequence is 15 residues long. Germline values: CDR1 SGHNT, CDR2 YYREEE (reference sequence). The ends were cut back, 4 bases at V and 4 bases at J, with 17 bases in the middle. The CDR3 is CASSRTTTSGYGYTF. CDR3 sequence (DNA): TGTGCCAGCAGCCGGACTACTACTTCGGGCTATGGCTACACCTTC.

This clone was found a few times. V is TRBV12-5 and J is TRBJ1-1; D unresolved. CDR1 LGHNT and CDR2 FRNRAP come from the germline V gene. The CDR3 length is 13 residues. The ends were cut back, 8 bases at V and 1 base at J, with 11 bases in the middle. The CDR3 DNA sequence: TGTGCTAGTAGTAGGAGGAGGAACACTGAAGCTTTCTTT. Its translation is CASSRRRNTEAFF.